This T cell receptor (beta chain) was profiled in a study of CXCR3-negative and CXCR3-positive naive CD8 T cells. Concerning this clonotype itself: Its antigen is as yet unknown.

Study conclusions and caveats: Naive cells that were CXCR3-negative or CXCR3-positive used TRBV-TRBJ genes alike, while memory cells diverged. For memory CD8+ cells diversity was much lower, but both naive subsets had comparably high diversity. Compared with CXCR3-negative naive cells, CXCR3-positive naive cells showed more hydrophobic TRB CDR3s.

The naive CD8+ gate required CD45RO-CCR7+CD27+CD95- phenotype. The CDR3 contains 13 residues. Germline V CDR1 and CDR2: SGHTA, FQGNSA. Libraries of TRB cDNA were made by 5' RACE and carried UMIs. TCRdb derives one entry per CDR3 protein from the 5' RACE reads, leaving out DNA. The record lists about 51,000 distinct CDR3 sequences, of which the ten most abundant hold around 0.58%. The clonotype comes from a human donor in good health. Some clones in this sample may be carry-over from other donors' samples. The chain employs TRBV7-2 and TRBJ1-2. The material sequenced was naive CXCR3+ CD8+ T cells from blood. Subset given: CD45RO-CCR7+CD27+CD95- naive CD8+ T cells expressing CXCR3 (TNR3+). CDR3 sequence reads: CASSLVGREGYTF.